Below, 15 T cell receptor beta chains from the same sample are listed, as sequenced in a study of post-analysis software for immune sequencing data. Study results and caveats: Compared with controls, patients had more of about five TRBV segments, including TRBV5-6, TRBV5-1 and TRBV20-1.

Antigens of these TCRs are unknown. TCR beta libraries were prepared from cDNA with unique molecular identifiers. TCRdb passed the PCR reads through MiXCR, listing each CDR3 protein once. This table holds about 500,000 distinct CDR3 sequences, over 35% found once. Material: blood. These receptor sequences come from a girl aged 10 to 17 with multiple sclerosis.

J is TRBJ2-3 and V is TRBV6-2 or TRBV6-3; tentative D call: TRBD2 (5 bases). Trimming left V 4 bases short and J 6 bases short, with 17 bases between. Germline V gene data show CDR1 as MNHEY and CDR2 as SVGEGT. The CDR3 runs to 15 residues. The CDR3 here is CASSSLTRRGDTQYF. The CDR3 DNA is TGTGCCAGCAGTTCCCTAACTCGACGCGGGGATACGCAGTATTTT.

The CDR3 here is CASRLAGGGEQYF. The CDR3 coding sequence is TGTGCGAGCCGGCTAGCGGGAGGGGGTGAGCAGTACTTC. This chain uses TRBV7-2 with TRBJ2-5, with TRBD2 identical over 12 bases. The CDR3 consists of 13 residues. Germline CDR1 SGHTA, CDR2 FQGNSA.

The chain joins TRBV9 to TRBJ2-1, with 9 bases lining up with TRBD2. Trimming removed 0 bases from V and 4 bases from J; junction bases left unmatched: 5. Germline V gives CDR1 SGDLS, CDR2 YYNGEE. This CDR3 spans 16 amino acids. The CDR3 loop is CASSVDSGGSYNEQFF. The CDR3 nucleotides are TGTGCCAGCAGCGTAGATAGCGGGGGTTCATACAATGAGCAGTTCTTC.

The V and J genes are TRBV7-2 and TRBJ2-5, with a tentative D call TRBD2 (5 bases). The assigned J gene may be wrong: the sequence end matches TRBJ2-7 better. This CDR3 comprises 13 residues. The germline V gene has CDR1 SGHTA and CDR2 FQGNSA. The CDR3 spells CASSPWTVPEQYF. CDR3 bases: TGTGCCAGCAGCCCCTGGACTGTCCCCGAGCAGTACTTC.

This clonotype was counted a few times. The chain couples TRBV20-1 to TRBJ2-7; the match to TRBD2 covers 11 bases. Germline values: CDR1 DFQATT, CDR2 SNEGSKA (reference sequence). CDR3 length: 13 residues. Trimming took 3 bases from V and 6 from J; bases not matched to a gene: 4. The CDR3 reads CSASVLAGGEQYF. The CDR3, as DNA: TGCAGTGCTAGTGTGCTAGCGGGAGGCGAGCAGTACTTC.

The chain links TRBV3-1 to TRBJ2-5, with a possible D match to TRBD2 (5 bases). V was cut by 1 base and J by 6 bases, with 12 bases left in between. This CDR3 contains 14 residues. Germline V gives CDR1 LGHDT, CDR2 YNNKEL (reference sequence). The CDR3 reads CASSQVTGLKTQYF. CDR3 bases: TGTGCCAGCAGCCAAGTTACGGGGTTGAAGACCCAGTACTTC.

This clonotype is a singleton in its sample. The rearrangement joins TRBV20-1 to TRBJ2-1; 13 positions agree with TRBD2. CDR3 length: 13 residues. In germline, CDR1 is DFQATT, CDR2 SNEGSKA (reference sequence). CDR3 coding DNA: TGCGGTACCGGACTAGCGGGAGATGGGGAGCAGTTCTTC. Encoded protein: CGTGLAGDGEQFF.

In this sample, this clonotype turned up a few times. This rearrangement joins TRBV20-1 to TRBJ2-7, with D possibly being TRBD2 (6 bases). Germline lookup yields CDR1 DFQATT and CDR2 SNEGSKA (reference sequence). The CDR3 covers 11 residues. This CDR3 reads CSGGESYEQYF. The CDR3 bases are TGCAGCGGAGGGGAGTCCTACGAGCAGTACTTC.

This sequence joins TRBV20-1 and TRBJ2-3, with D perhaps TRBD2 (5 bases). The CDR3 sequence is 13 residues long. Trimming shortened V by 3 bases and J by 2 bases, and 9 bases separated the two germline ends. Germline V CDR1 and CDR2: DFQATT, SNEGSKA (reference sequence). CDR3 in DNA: TGCAGTGCTAGTACGGGGTACACAGATACGCAGTATTTT. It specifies CSASTGYTDTQYF.

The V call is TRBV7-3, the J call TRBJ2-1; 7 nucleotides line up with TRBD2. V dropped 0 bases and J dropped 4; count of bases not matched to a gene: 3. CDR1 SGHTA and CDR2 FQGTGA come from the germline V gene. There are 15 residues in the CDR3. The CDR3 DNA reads TGTGCCAGCAGCTTAACGGCTAGCGGATACAATGAGCAGTTCTTC. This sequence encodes CASSLTASGYNEQFF. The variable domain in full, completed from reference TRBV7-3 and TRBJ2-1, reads GAGVSQTPSNKVTEKGKYVELRCDPISGHTALYWYRQSLGQGPEFLIYFQGTGAADDSGLPNDRFFAVRPEGSVSTLKIQRTERGDSAVYLCASSLTASGYNEQFFGPGTRLTVL.

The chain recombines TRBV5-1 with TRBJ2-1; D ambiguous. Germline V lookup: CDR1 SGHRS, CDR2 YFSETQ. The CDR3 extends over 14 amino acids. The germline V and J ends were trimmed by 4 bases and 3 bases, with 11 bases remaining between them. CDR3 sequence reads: CASSPGPHYNEQFF. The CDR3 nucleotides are TGCGCCAGCAGCCCTGGGCCCCACTACAATGAGCAGTTCTTC.

CDR3 DNA: TGTGCCAGCAGCCAAGCTTCACCATGGGACAGGGGATCCCAAGAGACCCAGTACTTC. Translating it yields CASSQASPWDRGSQETQYF. The chain uses TRBV3-1 and TRBJ2-5; 10 nucleotides match TRBD1. This CDR3 has 19 residues. With V trimmed by 1 base and J by 1 base, 12 bases remained unmatched. The germline V gene has CDR1 LGHDT and CDR2 YNNKEL (reference sequence).

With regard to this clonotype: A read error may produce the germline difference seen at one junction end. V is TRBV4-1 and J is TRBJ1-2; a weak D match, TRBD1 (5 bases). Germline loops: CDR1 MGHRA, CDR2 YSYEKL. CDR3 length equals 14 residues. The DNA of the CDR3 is TGCGCCAGCAGCCAAGGACAGCTTAACTGTGGCTACACCTTC. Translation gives CASSQGQLNCGYTF.

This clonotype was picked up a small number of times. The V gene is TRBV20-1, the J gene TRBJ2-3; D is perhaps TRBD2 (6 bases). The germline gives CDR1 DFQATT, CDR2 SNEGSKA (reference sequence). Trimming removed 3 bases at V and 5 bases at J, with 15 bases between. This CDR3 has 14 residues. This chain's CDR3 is CSASGRGERDTQYF. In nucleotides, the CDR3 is TGCAGTGCTAGCGGGAGAGGGGAGAGAGATACGCAGTATTTT.

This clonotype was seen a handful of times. The CDR3 nucleotides are TGTGCCAGCAGCGTAGCTGGAGCTAGCAGGAGGGCAAATGAGCAGTTCTTC. This gives the protein CASSVAGASRRANEQFF. The V call is TRBV9, the J call TRBJ2-1, with D possibly matching TRBD2 (6 bases). Trimming cost V 0 bases and J 7 bases, with 20 bases left between them. The germline CDR1 and CDR2 sequences are SGDLS and YYNGEE. The CDR3 loop spans 17 amino acids.